This T cell receptor beta chain was recorded in a study of T cell repertoires in cytomegalovirus infection. This clonotype was counted a few times. What it binds is not known. CDR3 length: 13 amino acids. The ends were cut back, 4 bases at V and 9 bases at J, with 14 bases in the middle. Germline-derived CDR1 and CDR2 are SGHRS and YFSETQ. TCRdb re-called the reads with MiXCR, one entry per CDR3 protein. The profile shows 150,000 or so distinct CDR3 sequences, 17% of them singletons. Whole-study findings and limits: HLA-C-restricted, CMV-specific TCR beta clonotypes were dominant ex vivo.

V is TRBV5-1 and J is TRBJ2-1, with D perhaps given as TRBD1 or TRBD2 (6 bases each). What was sequenced was CD8+ T cells from PBMCs. The receptor was derived from a human donor in good health (CMV status not recorded). Some clones in this sample may be carry-over from other donors' samples. The CDR3 nucleotides are TGCGCCAGCAGCCTTGACGGGGGCCTTGAGCAGTTCTTC. Protein sequence: CASSLDGGLEQFF.